These T cell receptor beta chains were read from a single sample in a study of blood T cell repertoires in COVID-19. Generated by immunoSEQ multiplex PCR, the TCRdb table keeps only in-frame clones and is missing some. The sample carries around 300,000 clones, around 84% recorded once. Sequencing used PBMCs or T cells enriched from blood (not recorded which). These receptor sequences come from a woman aged 45-65 years who had recovered from COVID-19. Each CDR3 is given with its conserved first and last residue. A D gene is named only where the DNA matches it firmly. Size tells how often a clone was seen (once, few, many) or the class of an expanded clone, and some rows leave it out.

V gene	J gene	clone size	CDR3 length	D gene	CDR3 protein	CDR3 DNA
TRBV5-1	TRBJ2-3	once	14	TRBD2	CASSLTSGGHTQYF	TGCGCCAGCAGCTTGACCAGCGGGGGCCATACGCAGTATTTT
TRBV5-1	TRBJ1-1	NA	13	NA	CASRPTGYTEAFF	TGCGCCAGCAGACCCACAGGGTACACTGAAGCTTTCTTT
TRBV27	TRBJ2-7	NA	15	TRBD2	CASSLGDGGAREQYF	TGTGCCAGCAGTTTAGGTGACGGGGGGGCGCGGGAGCAGTACTTC
TRBV30	TRBJ1-6	few	15	TRBD1	CAWSGEQGATSPLHF	TGTGCCTGGAGTGGAGAGCAGGGGGCAACTTCACCCCTCCACTTT
TRBV11-2	TRBJ1-2	once	11	NA	CASSVGPGYTF	TGTGCCAGCAGCGTAGGGCCTGGCTACACCTTC
TRBV6-2/TRBV6-3	TRBJ1-5	NA	14	NA	CASSYTGGNQPQHF	TGTGCCAGCAGCTATACAGGTGGCAATCAGCCCCAGCATTTT
TRBV4-2	TRBJ2-3	NA	14	NA	CASSQNPRTDTQYF	TGTGCCAGCAGCCAAAACCCTAGGACAGATACGCAGTATTTT
TRBV5-1	TRBJ1-6	NA	18	TRBD1	CASSLVGQRSSYNSPLHF	TGCGCCAGCAGCTTGGTGGGACAGCGTAGCTCCTATAATTCACCCCTCCACTTT
TRBV6-2/TRBV6-3	TRBJ1-1	NA	13	NA	CASSPQGSTEAFF	TGTGCCAGCAGTCCCCAGGGGTCGACTGAAGCTTTCTTT
TRBV5-1	TRBJ1-1	NA	14	NA	CASSLPGANTEAFF	TGCGCCAGCAGCTTGCCAGGGGCGAACACTGAAGCTTTCTTT